This T cell receptor beta chain is drawn from a study of graft-versus-host responses after intestinal transplantation. The table came from immunoSEQ multiplex PCR; TCRdb's copy has only in-frame clones and leaves some out. Of some 18,000 clones listed, roughly 90% were seen once; the top ten hold roughly 2.1%. A remark on this clone: Its antigen is not identified.

The CDR3 loop spans 14 amino acids. The V end was cut by 7 bases, the J end by 3 bases, with 13 bases between. Looked up from germline, CDR1 is SNHLY and CDR2 is FYNNEI. Notes on the study in general: In recipient marrow, GvH clones were found, and some appeared first in ileum or blood. Graft-donor T cell macrochimerism coincided with high graft-versus-host to host-versus-graft clonal ratios in allografts. The highest levels of circulating GvH clones went along with early declines in HvG clones after transplant.

The rearrangement joins TRBV2 to TRBJ1-5; D call uncertain. Sequenced here: PBMCs, sampled 350 to 400 days after transplant. The source of this sequence is a human patient who received an intestinal transplant, so some T cells may come from the graft donor. CDR3 coding DNA: TGTGCCAGCACCATGGACGGGAACAATCAGCCCCAGCATTTT. It is translated as CASTMDGNNQPQHF.